This paragraph reports one T cell receptor (beta chain). Its target is unknown. Germline V gene sequence: CDR1 SNHLY, CDR2 FYNNEI. The trim removed 7 bases at V and 5 bases at J, leaving 10 bases unmatched. The CDR3 has 15 residues. The data belong to a study of shared clonotypes between healthy human individuals. Study-wide background: The study used three CD4 naive, three CD4 memory, two CD8 naive and one CD8 memory plate per donor. Study-wide results and limits: What limited the represented genetic and exposure-history diversity was the small number of donors. Rarefaction curves obtained for sorted subsets showed sequencing incomplete despite large depth.

The assay was immunoSEQ multiplex PCR, and TCRdb's table has in-frame clones only and misses some. The sample has over 2 million clones; less than 95% are singletons. Sequencing used naive CD4+ T cells from PBMCs. Subset in this sample: CD45RA+ positively selected. The receptor was derived from a man between 18 and 35 years old in good health. Some clones in this sample may be carry-over from other donors' samples. The chain joins TRBV2 to TRBJ2-5, with TRBD1 matching 10 bases. CDR3 nucleotides: TGTGCCAGCAAGTTGGACAGGGGGATGGGGGAGACCCAGTACTTC. Residues: CASKLDRGMGETQYF.